Following are 32 T cell receptor beta chains from one sample sequenced in a study of T cells in Graves' hyperthyroidism and ophthalmopathy. Using RNA transcripts as the source, TCR beta CDR3 regions were amplified. The HTBI primer set was used in a first-round RT-PCR of the TCR CDR3. Each CDR3 protein gets one entry after TCRdb re-called the multiplex PCR reads with MiXCR. Counted here are approximately 740,000 distinct CDR3 sequences, about 15% occurring once; the ten biggest clones make up about a tenth. The sample taken for sequencing was blood. All receptors come from a woman between 18 and 30 years old with Graves' hyperthyroidism.

The table lists this clonotype with many counts. V gene TRBV12-3 or TRBV12-4 combines with J gene TRBJ1-3, with D possibly being TRBD1 (6 bases). The CDR3 runs 14 residues. V lost 6 bases and J 4 bases, leaving 13 bases between the germline ends. The DNA of the CDR3 is TGTGCCAGCAGGGCTACAGGGTACGGAAACACCATATATTTT. Residues: CASRATGYGNTIYF.

This rearrangement joins TRBV7-6 to TRBJ1-6, with D uncertain. Germline lookup yields CDR1 SGHVS and CDR2 FNYEAQ. The CDR3 covers 15 residues. Trimming took 2 bases from V and 5 from J, leaving 10 bases between them. The CDR3 here is CASSLIAQDNSPLHF. DNA of the CDR3: TGTGCCAGCAGCTTAATAGCACAAGATAATTCACCCCTCCACTTT. The full variable domain, rest sourced from reference TRBV7-6 and TRBJ1-6, is GAGVSQSPRYKVTKRGQDVALRCDPISGHVSLYWYRQALGQGPEFLTYFNYEAQQDKSGLPNDRFSAERPEGSISTLTIQRTEQRDSAMYRCASSLIAQDNSPLHFGNGTRLTVT.

With regard to this clonotype: Because the CDR3 is missing its conserved closing phenylalanine or tryptophan, this is likely a read error. The chain has TRBV3-1 and TRBJ2-1; TRBD2 is a possible D gene (6 bases). This CDR3 contains 16 residues. CDR1 is LGHDT and CDR2 is YNNKEL in the germline V gene (reference sequence). The V end lost 1 base, the J end lost 5 bases, and 15 bases lay between the germline ends. This CDR3 reads CASSQGRDFTNNEQFV. The CDR3 DNA sequence: TGTGCCAGCAGCCAAGGAAGGGACTTCACTAACAATGAGCAGTTCGTC.

This clonotype occurred many times. The chain has TRBV30 and TRBJ1-1; 8 positions match TRBD1. The J segment lost 3 bases and the V segment lost 4 bases, leaving 4 bases of the junction unmatched. The CDR3 loop spans 13 amino acids. The germline V gene encodes CDR1 GTSNPN and CDR2 SVGIG (reference sequence). This CDR3 reads CAWNRQGYTEAFF. The CDR3 DNA follows: TGTGCCTGGAACAGACAGGGGTACACTGAAGCTTTCTTT.

This rearrangement joins TRBV5-5 to TRBJ2-1; 7 nucleotides align to TRBD2. CDR1 and CDR2 (germline): SGHKS, YYEKEE (reference sequence). CDR3 length: 14 amino acids. V dropped 4 bases and J dropped 4; count of bases not matched to a gene: 5. CDR3 loop: CASSNWEGYNEQFF. The CDR3 coding sequence is TGTGCCAGCAGCAATTGGGAGGGATACAATGAGCAGTTCTTC.

This clonotype has at least ten counts. The chain links TRBV27 to TRBJ1-1; TRBD1 is a possible D gene (6 bases). The CDR3 has 13 residues. Trimming took off 6 bases at V and 8 bases at J, with 16 bases between the two ends. Looked up from germline, CDR1 is MNHEY and CDR2 is SMNVEV (reference sequence). The CDR3 region is CASSRLTGTEAFF. Here the CDR3 DNA reads TGTGCCAGCAGCAGATTAACCGGGACAGAAGCTTTCTTT.

Many counts were recorded for this clonotype. The chain is built from TRBV7-9 and TRBJ2-7; no definite D call. The CDR3 is made up of 12 amino acids. Germline V lookup: CDR1 SEHNR, CDR2 FQNEAQ (reference sequence). V lost 4 bases and J 7 bases, leaving 11 bases between the germline ends. The CDR3: CASSWAEGEQYF. DNA of the CDR3: TGTGCCAGCAGCTGGGCGGAAGGAGAGCAGTACTTC.

Many counts were recorded for this clonotype. This chain joins TRBV20-1 and TRBJ2-2; tentatively, D is TRBD2 (6 bases). V lost 3 bases to trimming and J lost 2 bases, with 16 bases between them. The germline CDR1 and CDR2 sequences are DFQATT and SNEGSKA (reference sequence). The CDR3 loop spans 16 amino acids. The CDR3 sequence is CSASLSGTSNTGELFF. CDR3 sequence (DNA): TGCAGTGCTAGTCTCTCCGGGACTTCCAACACCGGGGAGCTGTTTTTT.

This clonotype has a handful of counts. The V gene is TRBV7-2, the J gene TRBJ2-3; D remains unclear. V dropped 2 bases and J dropped 4 bases, with 13 bases sitting between them. The CDR3 has 15 amino acids. Germline CDR1 is SGHTA and CDR2 is FQGNSA. In nucleotides, the CDR3 is TGTGCCAGCAGCTTAACGTGGACCTATGCAGATACGCAGTATTTT. Protein product: CASSLTWTYADTQYF.

This clonotype was detected only a few times. CDR3: CATSRDLGRNQPQHF. Written as DNA, the CDR3 is TGTGCCACCAGCAGAGATCTGGGGCGCAATCAGCCCCAGCATTTT. This sequence joins TRBV15 and TRBJ1-5, with D possibly TRBD1 on 5 matching bases. Trimming removed 0 bases at V and 2 bases at J, with 8 bases between. The CDR3 length is 15 residues. Looked up from germline, CDR1 is LNHNV and CDR2 is YYDKDF (reference sequence).

In its sample, this clonotype was seen many times. This sequence joins TRBV20-1 and TRBJ2-3; the D is unclear. The germline V gene has CDR1 DFQATT and CDR2 SNEGSKA (reference sequence). This CDR3 comprises 14 residues. Trimming took off 3 bases at V and 0 bases at J, with 10 bases between the two ends. The CDR3: CSARGASSTDTQYF. The CDR3 region has the DNA TGCAGTGCTAGGGGCGCTAGTAGCACAGATACGCAGTATTTT.

This clonotype was seen at least ten times. The rearrangement uses TRBV12-3 or TRBV12-4 and TRBJ2-7, with D maybe TRBD1 (6 bases). Trimming pared 1 base from V and 0 bases from J, leaving 13 bases between. This CDR3 contains 16 residues. The CDR3 protein is CASSLGNRASSYEQYF. CDR3 sequence (DNA): TGTGCCAGCAGTTTAGGCAACAGGGCGAGCTCCTACGAGCAGTACTTC.

The rearrangement joins TRBV7-2 to TRBJ2-7, with a tentative D call TRBD2 (6 bases). V was clipped by 1 base and J by 5 bases, with 15 bases between them. This CDR3 comprises 15 residues. In germline, CDR1 is SGHTA, CDR2 FQGNSA. The CDR3 DNA reads TGTGCCAGCAGCTTAGTTTGGCAGGGACTCAACGAGCAGTACTTC. Translated, it gives CASSLVWQGLNEQYF.

There are many counts of this clonotype. The chain recombines TRBV7-2 with TRBJ2-7; no reliable D call. The CDR3 sequence is 16 residues long. Trimming shortened V by 1 base and J by 2 bases, and 15 bases separated the two germline ends. Germline CDR1 reads SGHTA; CDR2 reads FQGNSA. The CDR3 DNA sequence: TGTGCCAGCAGCTTAGGAGTGGCGAAACCCCCCTACGAGCAGTACTTC. Its translation: CASSLGVAKPPYEQYF. Complete variable domain (other parts from reference TRBV7-2 and TRBJ2-7): GAGVSQSPSNKVTEKGKDVELRCDPISGHTALYWYRQSLGQGLEFLIYFQGNSAPDKSGLPSDRFSAERTGGSVSTLTIQRTQQEDSAVYLCASSLGVAKPPYEQYFGPGTRLTVT.

The chain employs TRBV15 and TRBJ1-5, with a possible D match to TRBD1 (6 bases). Germline values: CDR1 LNHNV, CDR2 YYDKDF (reference sequence). The CDR3 has 15 amino acids. The V end lost 4 bases, the J end lost 2 bases, and 12 bases lay between the germline ends. CDR3 region: CATSMRGSGNQPQHF. Here the CDR3 DNA reads TGTGCCACCAGCATGAGGGGGTCCGGCAATCAGCCCCAGCATTTT.

This clonotype was observed many times. The gene calls are TRBV6-2 or TRBV6-3 and TRBJ2-5; the match to TRBD1 covers 7 bases. The trim removed 5 bases at V and 5 bases at J, leaving 17 bases unmatched. The CDR3 runs 17 residues. The germline V gene encodes CDR1 MNHEY and CDR2 SVGEGT. The chain's CDR3 is CASSADRVGFSSETQYF. DNA of the CDR3: TGTGCCAGCAGTGCCGACAGGGTTGGTTTTAGTTCGGAGACCCAGTACTTC.

V gene TRBV7-9 combines with J gene TRBJ2-2, with a possible D match to TRBD1 (6 bases). Germline CDR1 and CDR2: SEHNR and FQNEAQ (reference sequence). The length of the CDR3 is 15 residues. Deletions cut 5 bases from V and 6 bases from J, with 16 bases between. CDR3: CASSARGYVAGELFF. CDR3 nucleotides: TGTGCCAGCAGCGCAAGGGGGTATGTGGCCGGGGAGCTGTTTTTT. The whole variable domain, filled in from reference TRBV7-9 and TRBJ2-2, reads DTGVSQNPRHKITKRGQNVTFRCDPISEHNRLYWYRQTLGQGPEFLTYFQNEAQLEKSRLLSDRFSAERPKGSFSTLEIQRTEQGDSAMYLCASSARGYVAGELFFGEGSRLTVL.

In this sample, this clonotype turned up many times. The chain has TRBV12-3 or TRBV12-4 and TRBJ2-5, with D unresolved. With 3 bases removed from V and 1 base from J, the gap between germline ends came to 9 bases. The CDR3 has 14 residues. The chain's CDR3 is CASSFRALQETQYF. The CDR3 bases are TGTGCCAGCAGTTTTCGAGCACTCCAAGAGACCCAGTACTTC.

The gene calls are TRBV27 and TRBJ1-6; D remains ambiguous. V was shortened by 7 bases and J by 4 bases, with 8 bases between the two germline ends. The CDR3 totals 13 residues. Looked up from germline, CDR1 is MNHEY and CDR2 is SMNVEV (reference sequence). The CDR3 here is CASKGGYNSPLHF. The CDR3, as DNA: TGTGCCAGCAAGGGTGGTTATAATTCACCCCTCCACTTT.

In its sample, this clonotype was seen many times. This chain connects TRBV28 to TRBJ2-3; D is perhaps TRBD2 (6 bases). Trimming cost V 0 bases and J 4 bases, with 20 bases left between them. The CDR3 spans 18 residues. Germline CDR1 and CDR2: MDHEN and SYDVKM. The CDR3 loop reads CASSLWGSSGDVPDTQYF. The CDR3 DNA is TGTGCCAGCAGTTTATGGGGCAGTAGCGGAGATGTCCCAGATACGCAGTATTTT.

In its sample, this clonotype was seen many times. J is TRBJ2-7 and V is TRBV28, with unresolved D. V was trimmed by 2 bases and J by 0 bases, leaving 8 bases between them. CDR3 length equals 14 residues. CDR1 and CDR2 from the germline V gene are MDHEN and SYDVKM. The CDR3 here is CASSLPGYSYEQYF. The CDR3 DNA reads TGTGCCAGCAGTTTACCCGGATACTCCTACGAGCAGTACTTC.

A word on this clonotype: It is unclear where the CDR3 begins or ends on the DNA, so no DNA is shown, and the CDR3 is as TCRdb lists it. V and J are TRBV6-1 and TRBJ2-3; the table's D call TRBD1 went unverified against the DNA. The CDR3 has 23 amino acids, counting both end residues. Germline loops: CDR1 MNHNS, CDR2 SASEGT. The chain's CDR3 is CASAKGESAYEQYFGPGTDTQYF.

Many counts were recorded for this clonotype. The chain combines TRBV30 with TRBJ2-1; no clear D gene. CDR1 is GTSNPN and CDR2 is SVGIG in the germline V gene (reference sequence). Trimming removed 3 bases at V and 9 bases at J, with 12 bases between. This CDR3 region has 12 residues. CDR3 DNA: TGTGCCTGGAGCCCCTCGGATCTTGAGCAGTTCTTC. Its translation is CAWSPSDLEQFF.

The chain links TRBV12-3 or TRBV12-4 to TRBJ2-6, with 7 bases matching TRBD2. With 4 bases clipped from V and 0 bases from J, the junction kept 24 bases outside the gene matches. The CDR3 length is 23 residues. CDR3 residues: CASSSFGKGHWPGGGSGANVLTF. The CDR3 DNA reads TGTGCCAGCAGTTCTTTTGGGAAAGGACATTGGCCCGGCGGGGGCTCTGGGGCCAACGTCCTGACTTTC.

This clonotype was counted ten times or more. Relative to the germline gene, one junction end is altered; a read error may explain this. The chain combines TRBV27 with TRBJ1-1, with D unresolved. Looked up from germline, CDR1 is MNHEY and CDR2 is SMNVEV (reference sequence). The length of the CDR3 is 13 residues. CDR3 in DNA: TGTGCCAGCAGCTTATTCGGGAACACTGAAGCTTTCTTT. Its translation is CASSLFGNTEAFF.

Here the CDR3 DNA reads TGTGCCAGCAGCGTAGAGGCAGGGAGGTTTCGGGGGTGGGGATACAATGAGCAGTTCTTC. It codes for CASSVEAGRFRGWGYNEQFF. The V call is TRBV9, the J call TRBJ2-1; D perhaps matches TRBD2 (6 bases). V was clipped by 0 bases and J by 4 bases, with 26 bases between them. The CDR3 extends over 20 amino acids. Per germline, CDR1 SGDLS and CDR2 YYNGEE.

This clonotype was counted between two and nine times. The rearrangement joins TRBV20-1 to TRBJ2-2, with 9 nucleotides matching TRBD2. This CDR3 spans 16 amino acids. The J segment lost 4 bases and the V segment lost 3 bases, leaving 9 bases of the junction unmatched. Germline lookup yields CDR1 DFQATT and CDR2 SNEGSKA (reference sequence). In DNA, the CDR3 is TGCAGTGCTAGTAACGTCGCGGGAGGGCGCACCGGGGAGCTGTTTTTT. Translation gives CSASNVAGGRTGELFF.

The sample holds many counts of this clonotype. The chain recombines TRBV3-1 with TRBJ2-3; D gene ambiguous. Germline CDR1 is LGHDT and CDR2 is YNNKEL (reference sequence). The germline V and J ends were trimmed by 2 bases and 5 bases, with 5 bases remaining between them. The CDR3 is made up of 12 amino acids. The CDR3 loop reads CASSQRLDTQYF. CDR3 sequence (DNA): TGTGCCAGCAGCCAACGATTAGATACGCAGTATTTT.

This chain links TRBV7-8 with TRBJ1-2, with D uncertain. This CDR3 comprises 16 residues. V was cut by 5 bases and J by 4 bases, with 20 bases left in between. CDR1 and CDR2 from the germline V gene are SGHVS and FQNEAQ. The CDR3 coding sequence is TGTGCCAGCAGCCGAGAGGGCCGTGTCCCCCTCTATGGCTACACCTTC. It specifies CASSREGRVPLYGYTF.

The gene calls are TRBV4-3 and TRBJ1-2; no definite D call. Germline assignment: CDR1 LGHNA and CDR2 YSLEER. The CDR3 is 15 residues long. Trimming pared 3 bases from V and 1 base from J, leaving 12 bases between. The CDR3 nucleotides are TGCGCCAGCAGCCACCCTAATGGGATTAACTATGGCTACACCTTC. Amino acids: CASSHPNGINYGYTF.

This clonotype showed up many times. In nucleotides, the CDR3 is TGTGCCAGCAGCGGCATAGCGGGACCCAATGAGCAGTTCTTC. Protein: CASSGIAGPNEQFF. This chain joins TRBV11-2 and TRBJ2-1, with 8 bases fitting TRBD2. Germline CDR1 is SGHAT and CDR2 is FQNNGV. This CDR3 spans 14 amino acids. V lost 5 bases and J lost 6; bases outside the gene matches: 6.

This clonotype came up a few times. The chain combines TRBV28 with TRBJ1-2; 7 bases are shared with TRBD1. After removal of 4 bases from V and 4 bases from J, the junction contained 12 bases not matched to a gene. The CDR3 is 16 amino acids. The germline V gene has CDR1 MDHEN and CDR2 SYDVKM. The CDR3 spells CASSSNRQGSGYGYTF. In DNA, the CDR3 is TGTGCCAGCAGTTCAAACCGACAGGGATCGGGCTATGGCTACACCTTC.